These 31 T cell receptor beta chains came from one sample sequenced in a study of CXCR3-negative and CXCR3-positive naive CD8 T cells. No antigen has been identified for these receptors. Findings of the study overall: Naive CXCR3-positive cells had TRB CDR3s more hydrophobic than those of CXCR3-negative naive cells.

UMI-labeled 5' RACE yielded the TRB cDNA libraries. TCRdb re-called the 5' RACE reads and gives one entry per CDR3 protein, without DNA. Here the sample table reports about 84,000 distinct CDR3 sequences. The sequenced material came from naive CXCR3+ CD8+ T cells from blood. Indicated subset: CD45RO-CCR7+CD27+CD95- naive CD8+ T cells expressing CXCR3 (TNR3+). These receptors were collected from a human donor in good health. Some clones in this sample may be carry-over from other donors' samples.

The V call is TRBV9, the J call TRBJ2-1; TCRdb reports TRBD1, a call that lacks DNA to check it against. The CDR3 consists of 16 residues. Germline V CDR1 and CDR2: SGDLS, YYNGEE. The CDR3 spells CASSVQRGASYNEQFF.

The chain's CDR3 is CASSSAPPTVIQETQYF. The chain combines TRBV7-9 with TRBJ2-5; the D gene TCRdb calls, TRBD1, cannot be checked with no DNA. CDR3 length: 17 amino acids. Germline CDR1 is SEHNR and CDR2 is FQNEAQ (reference sequence). The full variable domain, in which reference TRBV7-9 and TRBJ2-5 provide the parts outside the CDR3, is DTGVSQNPRHKITKRGQNVTFRCDPISEHNRLYWYRQTLGQGPEFLTYFQNEAQLEKSRLLSDRFSAERPKGSFSTLEIQRTEQGDSAMYLCASSSAPPTVIQETQYFGPGTRLLVL.

The chain employs TRBV12-3 or TRBV12-4 and TRBJ1-1; TCRdb's assignment of TRBD1 cannot be checked, as there is no DNA. This CDR3 is 15 amino acids long. The CDR3 loop is CASTNYGGGNTEAFF.

The V call is TRBV19, the J call TRBJ2-7. This CDR3 comprises 15 residues. Germline CDR1 and CDR2: LNHDA and SQIVND (reference sequence). The CDR3: CARVLVSTYRNEQYF.

Here the CDR3 reads CASSSRETRGTQYF. The chain has TRBV12-3 or TRBV12-4 and TRBJ2-3; TCRdb's D call, TRBD2, is unchecked because there is no DNA. The CDR3 covers 14 residues.

The chain combines TRBV28 with TRBJ1-1. Germline V gene data show CDR1 as MDHEN and CDR2 as SYDVKM. The CDR3 extends over 11 amino acids. The CDR3 is CASCDNTEAFF.

The CDR3 here is CASSPGGGDGTEAFF. V gene TRBV4-1 combines with J gene TRBJ1-1; TCRdb returns TRBD1, unconfirmable since there is no DNA. The germline V gene has CDR1 MGHRA and CDR2 YSYEKL. CDR3 length: 15 amino acids.

The chain links TRBV27 to TRBJ2-3; TCRdb picks TRBD2, but there is no DNA to check that call. The CDR3 totals 12 residues. The V gene's germline CDR1 is MNHEY and CDR2 SMNVEV (reference sequence). The CDR3 here is CASSSLPDTQYF.

The CDR3 sequence is CSVEGGQWETQYF. The J gene is TRBJ2-5, the V gene TRBV29-1; TCRdb gives TRBD1 as the D gene, but with no DNA this cannot be confirmed. The CDR3 length is 13 residues. Germline V gene sequence: CDR1 SQVTM, CDR2 ANQGSEA.

V is TRBV27 and J is TRBJ2-5. Germline V lookup: CDR1 MNHEY, CDR2 SMNVEV (reference sequence). This CDR3 is built from 15 residues. CDR3: CASSSYGVPQETQYF.

V and J are TRBV3-1 and TRBJ2-7; absent DNA, TCRdb's TRBD2 call cannot be checked. Germline V gene sequence: CDR1 LGHDT, CDR2 YNNKEL (reference sequence). This CDR3 contains 13 residues. The CDR3 sequence: CASSRGTDYEQYF.

This sequence joins TRBV27 and TRBJ2-1. This CDR3 is 15 amino acids long. CDR1 is MNHEY, CDR2 SMNVEV, per germline (reference sequence). CDR3 region: CASSPTPSSYNEQFF.

The rearrangement links TRBV29-1 to TRBJ2-7; TCRdb selects TRBD1, and the lack of DNA leaves this call unchecked. Looked up from germline, CDR1 is SQVTM and CDR2 is ANQGSEA. This CDR3 region has 13 residues. This CDR3 is CSVARDSLGEQYF.

The genes are TRBV12-3 or TRBV12-4 and TRBJ2-2; absent DNA, TCRdb's TRBD2 call cannot be checked. The CDR3 sequence is 15 residues long. CDR3 in amino acids: CASSGLASNTGELFF.

J is TRBJ2-5 and V is TRBV12-3 or TRBV12-4. The CDR3 is made up of 12 amino acids. CDR3 sequence reads: CASSSRQETQYF.

CDR3 in amino acids: CSARARPGQGPLSDTQYF. This chain uses TRBV20-1 with TRBJ2-3; TCRdb returns TRBD1, unconfirmable since there is no DNA. This CDR3 contains 18 residues. From germline, CDR1 is DFQATT and CDR2 SNEGSKA (reference sequence).

This sequence joins TRBV29-1 and TRBJ2-3; TCRdb lists TRBD2, though no DNA is available to test this call. The CDR3 length is 16 residues. Germline V lookup: CDR1 SQVTM, CDR2 ANQGSEA. CDR3 residues: CDVDGLAGGRTDTQYF.

J is TRBJ2-2 and V is TRBV4-1; the TCRdb call, TRBD1, lacks DNA for checking. Germline V gene sequence: CDR1 MGHRA, CDR2 YSYEKL. The CDR3 consists of 17 residues. The CDR3 loop is CASSQEPGMKYTGELFF.

The gene calls are TRBV19 and TRBJ1-1; the TRBD1 assignment by TCRdb is unverifiable without DNA. Germline V gene lookup returns CDR1 LNHDA and CDR2 SQIVND (reference sequence). CDR3 length: 13 residues. CDR3 residues: CATSTGTNTEAFF.

This rearrangement joins TRBV4-1 to TRBJ2-7; the D call from TCRdb, TRBD1, cannot be confirmed without DNA. Germline V CDR1 and CDR2: MGHRA, YSYEKL. The CDR3 runs to 14 residues. The chain's CDR3 is CASSWKQANYEQYF.

The V and J genes are TRBV11-2 and TRBJ2-7; TCRdb gives TRBD1 as the D gene, but with no DNA this cannot be confirmed. Germline V lookup: CDR1 SGHAT, CDR2 FQNNGV. The CDR3 runs to 17 residues. The CDR3 loop is CASSPNTPQGRYYEQYF.

The chain has TRBV28 and TRBJ1-5. The CDR3 runs 15 residues. Per germline, CDR1 MDHEN and CDR2 SYDVKM. The CDR3 is CASSFISSSNQPQHF.

The CDR3: CASSLVSGQETQYF. The rearrangement joins TRBV12-3 or TRBV12-4 to TRBJ2-5; there is no DNA to check the TCRdb D call of TRBD2. The length of the CDR3 is 14 residues.

The chain recombines TRBV4-1 with TRBJ2-1; checking the TCRdb D call of TRBD2 is not possible without DNA. This CDR3 is 14 amino acids long. Germline assignment: CDR1 MGHRA and CDR2 YSYEKL. The CDR3: CASSQEGPAHEQFF.

The chain has TRBV11-2 and TRBJ2-6. The CDR3 runs to 15 residues. Germline V CDR1 and CDR2: SGHAT, FQNNGV. The chain's CDR3 is CASSSDDSGANVPTF.

This sequence joins TRBV29-1 and TRBJ2-2; TCRdb picks TRBD1, but there is no DNA to check that call. Germline values: CDR1 SQVTM, CDR2 ANQGSEA. This CDR3 contains 16 residues. CDR3: CSVEAPEGENTGELFF.

The chain couples TRBV27 to TRBJ2-7; TCRdb picks TRBD1, but there is no DNA to check that call. CDR3 length equals 14 residues. Germline CDR1 MNHEY, CDR2 SMNVEV (reference sequence). CDR3 sequence reads: CASSIKDRVYEQYF.

The chain uses TRBV10-3 and TRBJ2-5; absent DNA, TCRdb's TRBD2 call cannot be checked. From germline, CDR1 is ENHRY and CDR2 SYGVKD. This CDR3 has 18 amino acids. The CDR3 sequence: CAISPPIEARGDQETQYF.

This rearrangement joins TRBV15 to TRBJ2-7; the D gene TCRdb calls, TRBD2, cannot be checked with no DNA. Germline loops: CDR1 LNHNV, CDR2 YYDKDF (reference sequence). The CDR3 runs to 14 residues. CDR3 region: CATSARGGLDEQYF.

This sequence joins TRBV29-1 and TRBJ1-1; the TCRdb call, TRBD1, lacks DNA for checking. Germline CDR1 reads SQVTM; CDR2 reads ANQGSEA. This CDR3 region has 13 residues. This CDR3 reads CSAYGQQNTEAFF.

The CDR3 is CATSREGGGETQYF. This chain uses TRBV15 with TRBJ2-5; the TCRdb D gene call, TRBD2, has no DNA to confirm it. Germline V gives CDR1 LNHNV, CDR2 YYDKDF (reference sequence). This CDR3 has 14 residues.